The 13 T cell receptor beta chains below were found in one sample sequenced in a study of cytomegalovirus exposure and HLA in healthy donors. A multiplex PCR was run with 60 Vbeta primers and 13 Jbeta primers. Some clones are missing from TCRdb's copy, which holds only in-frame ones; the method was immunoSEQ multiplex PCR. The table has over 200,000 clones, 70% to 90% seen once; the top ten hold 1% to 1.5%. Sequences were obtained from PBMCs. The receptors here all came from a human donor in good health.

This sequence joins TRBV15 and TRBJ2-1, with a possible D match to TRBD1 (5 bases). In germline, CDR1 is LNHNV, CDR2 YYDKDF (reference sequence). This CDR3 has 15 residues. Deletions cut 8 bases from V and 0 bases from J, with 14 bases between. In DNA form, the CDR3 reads TGTGCCACCGCAAGGGGTCCGAGCTCCTACAATGAGCAGTTCTTC. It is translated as CATARGPSSYNEQFF. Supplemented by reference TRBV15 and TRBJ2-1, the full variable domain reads DAMVIQNPRYQVTQFGKPVTLSCSQTLNHNVMYWYQQKSSQAPKLLFHYYDKDFNNEADTPDNFQSRRPNTSFCFLDIRSPGLGDTAMYLCATARGPSSYNEQFFGPGTRLTVL.

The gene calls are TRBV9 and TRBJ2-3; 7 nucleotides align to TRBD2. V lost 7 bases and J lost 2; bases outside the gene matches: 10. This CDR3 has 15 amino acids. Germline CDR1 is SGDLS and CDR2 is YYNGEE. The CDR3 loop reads CASGRRGGNTDTQYF. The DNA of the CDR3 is TGTGCCAGCGGCCGACGGGGAGGGAACACAGATACGCAGTATTTT.

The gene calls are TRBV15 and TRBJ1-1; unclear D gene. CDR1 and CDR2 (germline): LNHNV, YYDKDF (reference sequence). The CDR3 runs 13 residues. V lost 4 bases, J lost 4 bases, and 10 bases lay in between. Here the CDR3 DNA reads TGTGCCACCAGCATCTCTCGGGGCACTGAAGCTTTCTTT. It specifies CATSISRGTEAFF.

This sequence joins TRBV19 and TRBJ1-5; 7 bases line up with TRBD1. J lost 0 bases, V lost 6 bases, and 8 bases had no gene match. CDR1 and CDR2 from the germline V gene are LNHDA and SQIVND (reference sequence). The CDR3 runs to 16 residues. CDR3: CASREDRTYSNQPQHF. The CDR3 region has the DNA TGTGCCAGTAGGGAGGACAGGACCTATAGCAATCAGCCCCAGCATTTT.

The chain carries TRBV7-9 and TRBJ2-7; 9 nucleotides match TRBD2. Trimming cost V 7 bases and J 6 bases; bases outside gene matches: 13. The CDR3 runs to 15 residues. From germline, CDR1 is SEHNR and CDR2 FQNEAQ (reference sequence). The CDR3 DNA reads TGTGCCAGCATCCTTAGCGGGGGCATTGAACTCGAGCAGTACTTC. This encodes CASILSGGIELEQYF.

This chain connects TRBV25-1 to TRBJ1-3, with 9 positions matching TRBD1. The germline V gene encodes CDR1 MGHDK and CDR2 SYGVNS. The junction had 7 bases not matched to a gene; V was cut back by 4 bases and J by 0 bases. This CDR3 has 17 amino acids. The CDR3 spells CASSVPAGQGSGNTIYF. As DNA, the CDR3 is TGTGCCAGCAGTGTCCCGGCGGGACAGGGCTCTGGAAACACCATATATTTT. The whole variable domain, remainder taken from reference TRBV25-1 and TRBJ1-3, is EADIYQTPRYLVIGTGKKITLECSQTMGHDKMYWYQQDPGMELHLIHYSYGVNSTEKGDLSSESTVSRIRTEHFPLTLESARPSHTSQYLCASSVPAGQGSGNTIYFGEGSWLTVV.

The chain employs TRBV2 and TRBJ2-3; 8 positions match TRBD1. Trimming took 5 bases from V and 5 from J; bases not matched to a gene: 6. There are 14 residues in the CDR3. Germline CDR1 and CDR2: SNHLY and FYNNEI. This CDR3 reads CASSFRDRLDTQYF. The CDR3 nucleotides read TGTGCCAGCAGTTTCCGGGACAGGTTAGATACGCAGTATTTT.

The CDR3: CASSQSKTSGLSTDTQYF. For the CDR3, the DNA is TGTGCCAGCAGCCAATCTAAGACTAGCGGGTTGAGCACAGATACGCAGTATTTT. The rearrangement joins TRBV4-2 to TRBJ2-3, with 10 bases that match TRBD2. The CDR3 loop spans 18 amino acids. The trim removed 2 bases at V and 0 bases at J, leaving 8 bases unmatched. Germline-derived CDR1 and CDR2 are LGHNA and YNFKEQ.

The CDR3 DNA follows: TGCGCCAGCAGCTTGGATAACGGGAGGGCCGGTAACTACAATGAGCAGTTCTTC. It encodes CASSLDNGRAGNYNEQFF. The chain links TRBV5-1 to TRBJ2-1; 8 positions agree with TRBD2. CDR3 size: 18 residues. The germline V gene has CDR1 SGHRS and CDR2 YFSETQ. V was pared by 0 bases and J by 3 bases, with 11 bases of the junction left unmatched. Using reference TRBV5-1 and TRBJ2-1 for the parts outside the CDR3, the full variable domain is KAGVTQTPRYLIKTRGQQVTLSCSPISGHRSVSWYQQTPGQGLQFLFEYFSETQRNKGNFPGRFSGRQFSNSRSEMNVSTLELGDSALYLCASSLDNGRAGNYNEQFFGPGTRLTVL.

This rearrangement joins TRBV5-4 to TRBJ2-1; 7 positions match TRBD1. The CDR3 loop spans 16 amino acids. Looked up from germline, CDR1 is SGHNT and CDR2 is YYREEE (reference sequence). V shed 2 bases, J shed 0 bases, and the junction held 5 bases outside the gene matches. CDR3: CASSFLTGSSYNEQFF. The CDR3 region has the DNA TGTGCCAGCAGCTTCCTGACAGGGAGCTCCTACAATGAGCAGTTCTTC.

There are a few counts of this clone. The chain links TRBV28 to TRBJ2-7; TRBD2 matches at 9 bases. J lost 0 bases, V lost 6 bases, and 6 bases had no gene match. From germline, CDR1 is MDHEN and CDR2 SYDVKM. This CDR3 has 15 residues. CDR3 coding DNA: TGTGCCAGCAGCCTGACTAGCGGACACTCCTACGAGCAGTACTTC. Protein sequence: CASSLTSGHSYEQYF.

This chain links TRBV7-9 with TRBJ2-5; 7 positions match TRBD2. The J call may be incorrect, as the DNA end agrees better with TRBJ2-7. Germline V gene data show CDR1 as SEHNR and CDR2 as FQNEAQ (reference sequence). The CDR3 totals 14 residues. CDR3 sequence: CASGPAGSSYEQYF. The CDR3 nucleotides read TGTGCCAGCGGCCCAGCGGGAAGCTCCTACGAGCAGTACTTC.

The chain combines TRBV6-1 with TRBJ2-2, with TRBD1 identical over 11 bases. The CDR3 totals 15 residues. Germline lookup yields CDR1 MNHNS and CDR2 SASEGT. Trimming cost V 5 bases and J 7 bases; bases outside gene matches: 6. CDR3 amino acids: CASSWDRGFGGELFF. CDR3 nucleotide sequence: TGTGCCAGCAGTTGGGACAGGGGGTTTGGCGGGGAGCTGTTTTTT.